The clone carrying this TCR beta chain was seen a handful of times. The antigen is undetermined. This record belongs to a study of CD8+ T cells in alopecia areata. Study-wide results and caveats: Scalp clonality and expanded CD8+ clones among the top 100 showed significant decreases with tofacitinib. Scalp and blood samples kept many expanded lesional clones throughout tofacitinib.

Germline CDR1 MNHEY, CDR2 SMNVEV (reference sequence). Between the trimmed V and J ends, which lost 4 bases and 8 bases, there was a span of 17 bases. This CDR3 has 15 amino acids. RNA was isolated and reverse transcribed to cDNA, the sequencing template. Sequencing used immunoSEQ multiplex PCR; TCRdb keeps in-frame clones, though not all of them. The sample has approximately 210,000 clones; roughly 66% are singletons. The treatment: oral pan-JAK inhibitor, 5-10 mg twice daily. V usage is TRBV27 and J usage is TRBJ1-4; possible D gene TRBD1, 5 bases. The sequence was obtained from a human donor with alopecia areata. The sample consisted of CD4+ T cells sorted from blood, taken at week 24, from a patient treated with tofacitinib. The DNA of the CDR3 is TGTGCCAGCAGTTCCCGGGTTCCCGAGGGGGAAAAACTGTTTTTT. It specifies CASSSRVPEGEKLFF.